The clone carrying this T cell receptor (beta chain) has just a few counts. The sample belongs to a study of blood T cell repertoires in COVID-19. Those who participated ranged in age from roughly 18 to 90 years and resided in 20 to 30 US areas. Cohorts were assigned according to the clinical history that participants reported. Profiling relied on immunoSEQ multiplex PCR, and the TCRdb table lists in-frame clones only, not all of them. The data contain hundreds of thousands of clones, 89% of them singletons. The sample comprised PBMCs or T cells enriched from blood (not recorded which). The receptor's source is a woman aged 40 to 50 who had recovered from COVID-19.

CDR3 loop: CASSPSGNTGELFF. As DNA, the CDR3 is TGTGCCAGCTCACCTTCGGGGAACACCGGGGAGCTGTTTTTT. The rearrangement links TRBV18 to TRBJ2-2; unclear D gene. With 3 bases removed from V and 1 base from J, the gap between germline ends came to 6 bases. Germline V lookup: CDR1 KGHSH, CDR2 LQKENI. CDR3 length: 14 amino acids.